The entry below describes one T cell receptor (beta chain). The entry originates in a study of blood T cell repertoires in COVID-19. Study as a whole: Samples of COVID-19 (acute and convalescent) were obtained from the United States, Italy and Spain. From T cells, B-cell-depleted T cells, or PBMCs came the material, which was cDNA or gDNA.

Residents of about 25 US areas, aged about 18 to 95 years, made up the participants. Membership in each cohort depended on participant-reported clinical history. Germline values: CDR1 MNHEY, CDR2 SVGAGI. There are 14 residues in the CDR3. Trimming removed 2 bases from V and 7 bases from J, with 9 bases in between. The data were produced by immunoSEQ multiplex PCR, yet TCRdb's version contains in-frame clones alone and is incomplete. Found here are about 210,000 clones, about 84% of them singletons; the top ten hold 4.3%. V usage is TRBV6-5 and J usage is TRBJ1-6, with D possibly TRBD1 on 6 matching bases. Sequencing was done on a sample of PBMCs or T cells enriched from blood (not recorded which). The sequence was collected from a man younger than 40 with acute COVID-19. The chain's CDR3 is CASSYGQGNSPLHF. CDR3 in DNA: TGTGCCAGCAGTTACGGGCAGGGGAATTCACCCCTCCACTTT.